Shown below are 32 T cell receptor beta chains from a single sample sequenced in a study of T cell responses to AZD1222 COVID-19 vaccine. Here immunoSEQ multiplex PCR was the method, and the copy in TCRdb shows in-frame clones only, minus some. This sample carries about 120,000 clones, 80% to 90% of them seen once, and the ten largest clones take 3% to 4%. This specimen consisted of peripheral blood, obtained on day 0 of MenACWY control vaccination. The receptor source for this set is an adult in good health.

The chain couples TRBV28 to TRBJ2-5; possibly TRBD2 for D (7 bases). Per the germline V gene, CDR1 is MDHEN and CDR2 is SYDVKM. The V end lost 2 bases, the J end lost 2 bases, and 15 bases lay between the germline ends. This CDR3 has 16 amino acids. This CDR3 is CASSLAGASPQETQYF. Here the CDR3 DNA reads TGTGCCAGCAGTTTAGCGGGGGCTTCCCCTCAAGAGACCCAGTACTTC.

The J gene is TRBJ2-3, the V gene TRBV2; 8 bases align to TRBD2. The CDR3 sequence is 16 residues long. From germline, CDR1 is SNHLY and CDR2 FYNNEI. V shed 3 bases, J shed 3 bases, and the junction held 8 bases outside the gene matches. CDR3 amino acids: CASSDGTGGLTDTQYF. The CDR3 DNA is TGTGCCAGCAGTGATGGAACGGGGGGGCTGACAGATACGCAGTATTTT.

This chain links TRBV7-3 with TRBJ2-2; D is undetermined. This CDR3 region has 12 residues. Germline V CDR1 and CDR2: SGHTA, FQGTGA. V lost 9 bases to trimming and J lost 6 bases, with 11 bases between them. CDR3 nucleotide sequence: TGTGCCAGGGGCGAAGGTCCCGGGGAGCTGTTTTTT. Amino acid sequence: CARGEGPGELFF.

The J gene is TRBJ1-3, the V gene TRBV18; perhaps TRBD1 as D (6 bases). V was pared by 3 bases and J by 4 bases, with 13 bases between. Germline V gene lookup returns CDR1 KGHSH and CDR2 LQKENI. The CDR3 covers 15 residues. The CDR3 DNA reads TGTGCCAGCTCACCGCAGGGGAGTACGGGAAACACCATATATTTT. Translation gives CASSPQGSTGNTIYF.

The chain employs TRBV3-1 (or the pseudogene TRBV3-2) and TRBJ1-2; D gene ambiguous. The CDR3 is 13 amino acids. The germline V gene has CDR1 LGHDT and CDR2 YNNKEL (reference sequence). V dropped 5 bases and J dropped 1 base, with 8 bases sitting between them. In DNA, the CDR3 is TGTGCCAGCAGCATCCGGGTTAACTATGGCTACACCTTC. This translates into CASSIRVNYGYTF.

This clone was observed a handful of times. As DNA, the CDR3 is TGTGCCAGCAGCAACACCGGGACAGGGCACCCAACGAACACTGAAGCTTTCTTT. As protein: CASSNTGTGHPTNTEAFF. The rearrangement uses TRBV5-4 and TRBJ1-1, with 9 bases matching TRBD1. The CDR3 is made up of 18 amino acids. The ends lost 4 bases at V and 1 base at J; junction bases unmatched: 14. Germline V gene data show CDR1 as SGHNT and CDR2 as YYREEE (reference sequence).

The chain links TRBV12-3 or TRBV12-4 to TRBJ1-1; 8 bases match TRBD1. This CDR3 is built from 13 residues. Trimming took 5 bases from V and 9 from J; bases not matched to a gene: 8. The CDR3 reads CASSLYRGGQAFF. As DNA, the CDR3 is TGTGCCAGCAGTCTTTACAGGGGGGGTCAAGCTTTCTTT.

This rearrangement joins TRBV18 to TRBJ2-1; 8 nucleotides align to TRBD1. CDR3 length equals 15 residues. Trimming cost V 1 base and J 4 bases; bases outside gene matches: 3. Germline CDR1 KGHSH, CDR2 LQKENI. As DNA, the CDR3 is TGTGCCAGCTCACCACAAGGACAGGGATACAATGAGCAGTTCTTC. As protein: CASSPQGQGYNEQFF.

This chain links TRBV9 with TRBJ1-1, with D possibly being TRBD1 (5 bases). Trimming removed 2 bases from V and 5 bases from J, with 19 bases in between. The CDR3 extends over 16 amino acids. Germline assignment: CDR1 SGDLS and CDR2 YYNGEE. In nucleotides, the CDR3 is TGTGCCAGCAGCGTCAACCTAATTCATGAGGGGACTGAAGCTTTCTTT. Protein: CASSVNLIHEGTEAFF.

The rearrangement uses TRBV4-1 and TRBJ2-7; D is tentatively TRBD1 or TRBD2 (6 bases each). The CDR3 contains 16 residues. Trimming took off 0 bases at V and 3 bases at J, with 15 bases between the two ends. CDR1 is MGHRA and CDR2 is YSYEKL in the germline V gene. The CDR3 loop reads CASSQEGGTRYYEQYF. The CDR3 region has the DNA TGCGCCAGCAGCCAAGAAGGGGGGACACGCTACTACGAGCAGTACTTC.

The chain recombines TRBV15 with TRBJ2-3, with D uncertain. V was trimmed by 6 bases and J by 1 base, leaving 5 bases between them. The CDR3 runs 12 residues. Germline V gene lookup returns CDR1 LNHNV and CDR2 YYDKDF (reference sequence). The CDR3 protein is CATSEGTDTQYF. The CDR3 DNA is TGTGCCACCAGTGAGGGCACAGATACGCAGTATTTT.

With respect to this clone: Sequence at one end of the junction differs from germline and may be a read error. This chain links TRBV28 with TRBJ1-1; no firm D call. The CDR3 consists of 12 residues. Per the germline V gene, CDR1 is MDHEN and CDR2 is SYDVKM. The CDR3 spells CASTLGPAKAFF. CDR3 nucleotide sequence: TGTGCCAGCACTTTAGGGCCCGCCAAAGCTTTCTTT.

This chain links TRBV6-2 or TRBV6-3 with TRBJ2-7, with D maybe TRBD1 (5 bases). The V end lost 0 bases, the J end lost 11 bases, and 14 bases lay between the germline ends. The CDR3 length is 13 residues. Germline CDR1 reads MNHEY; CDR2 reads SVGEGT. DNA for the CDR3: TGTGCCAGCAGTTACTCGATGGGCAGGGTTGAGTACTTC. This sequence encodes CASSYSMGRVEYF.

This chain links TRBV5-1 with TRBJ1-2; 10 bases align to TRBD1. CDR3 size: 15 residues. V lost 0 bases to trimming and J lost 6 bases; unmatched junction nucleotides: 5. The germline gives CDR1 SGHRS, CDR2 YFSETQ. CDR3 bases: TGCGCCAGCAGCTTGGAGGGACAGGGGAGGAATGGCTACACCTTC. This translates into CASSLEGQGRNGYTF.

This clone appeared once. At one of its ends the junction is not consistent with the germline gene, which may arise from a read error. The sample contains more than one DNA sequence encoding this CDR3. The J gene is TRBJ1-1, the V gene TRBV29-1, with 7 bases aligning to TRBD1. Germline CDR1 is SQVTM and CDR2 is ANQGSEA. The CDR3 length is 13 residues. For the CDR3, the DNA is TGTAGCGTTGAAGTAGGGGGCGCGGGCAAAGCTTTCTTT. Protein product: CSVEVGGAGKAFF.

The chain recombines TRBV6-6 with TRBJ1-2; TRBD1 is a possible D gene (6 bases). Germline CDR1 MNHNY, CDR2 SVGAGI (reference sequence). This CDR3 contains 15 residues. V was shortened by 5 bases and J by 1 base, with 14 bases between the two germline ends. This chain's CDR3 is CASSASGQINYGYTF. The CDR3 DNA is TGTGCCAGCAGTGCCTCAGGACAGATTAACTATGGCTACACCTTC.

The chain employs TRBV27 and TRBJ1-2, with D perhaps matching TRBD1 (5 bases). Trimming took 2 bases from V and 4 from J, leaving 17 bases between them. This CDR3 has 16 amino acids. CDR1 and CDR2 (germline): MNHEY, SMNVEV (reference sequence). This CDR3 reads CASSLTLHGRVYGYTF. The CDR3 nucleotides read TGTGCCAGCAGTTTAACCCTTCACGGCAGGGTCTATGGCTACACCTTC.

The genes are TRBV28 and TRBJ2-4, with TRBD1 matching 9 bases. Germline V gene sequence: CDR1 MDHEN, CDR2 SYDVKM. The CDR3 is made up of 17 amino acids. Unmatched junction bases numbered 17, after V lost 6 bases and J lost 8 bases. CDR3 DNA sequence: TGTGCCAGCAGGTTGGAAGGGACAGGGAGAGGTAGGGACATTCAGTACTTC. It translates to CASRLEGTGRGRDIQYF.

The sample holds a few counts of this clone. This sequence joins TRBV30 and TRBJ1-1; tentatively, D is TRBD1 (5 bases). The V and J ends lost 3 bases and 1 base respectively, with 12 bases between them. This CDR3 region has 14 residues. Germline V gene data show CDR1 as GTSNPN and CDR2 as SVGIG (reference sequence). DNA for the CDR3: TGTGCCTGGAGCCCAGGGTGGTCGAACACTGAAGCTTTCTTT. Protein product: CAWSPGWSNTEAFF.

A few counts support this clone. The chain carries TRBV3-1 (or the pseudogene TRBV3-2) and TRBJ2-7, with a tentative D call TRBD1 (5 bases). The V and J ends lost 1 base and 3 bases respectively, with 16 bases between them. This CDR3 has 16 residues. CDR1 is LGHDT and CDR2 is YNNKEL in the germline V gene (reference sequence). The CDR3 nucleotides read TGTGCCAGCAGCCAAGTCCTAGGACACTTAATCTACGAGCAGTACTTC. Translated, it gives CASSQVLGHLIYEQYF.

This clone was detected only once. The CDR3 loop is CASSEGASTGVETQYF. CDR3 DNA: TGTGCCAGTAGTGAGGGTGCCTCGACAGGGGTGGAGACCCAGTACTTC. This sequence joins TRBV19 and TRBJ2-5; 8 bases agree with TRBD1. The germline V gene encodes CDR1 LNHDA and CDR2 SQIVND (reference sequence). The length of the CDR3 is 16 residues. V trimming: 5 bases; J trimming: 5 bases; junction bases outside the gene matches: 13. The full variable domain, rest sourced from reference TRBV19 and TRBJ2-5, is DGGITQSPKYLFRKEGQNVTLSCEQNLNHDAMYWYRQDPGQGLRLIYYSQIVNDFQKGDIAEGYSVSREKKESFPLTVTSAQKNPTAFYLCASSEGASTGVETQYFGPGTRLLVL.

J is TRBJ1-2 and V is TRBV24-1, with D possibly being TRBD1 (6 bases). CDR3 length: 15 residues. Trimming removed 1 base at V and 4 bases at J, with 12 bases between. Germline lookup yields CDR1 KGHDR and CDR2 SFDVKD. The CDR3 reads CATSDFTGSSYGYTF. As DNA, the CDR3 is TGTGCCACCAGTGATTTCACAGGGAGTAGCTATGGCTACACCTTC.

This chain uses TRBV25-1 with TRBJ1-6; D is possibly TRBD1 (5 bases). V dropped 2 bases and J dropped 9 bases, with 20 bases sitting between them. Germline V lookup: CDR1 MGHDK, CDR2 SYGVNS. The length of the CDR3 is 17 residues. CDR3 in DNA: TGTGCCAGCAGTGAAACGCTGGGACTCTCGGGCGGTTCACCCCTCCACTTT. Its translation is CASSETLGLSGGSPLHF. The whole variable domain, remainder taken from reference TRBV25-1 and TRBJ1-6, is EADIYQTPRYLVIGTGKKITLECSQTMGHDKMYWYQQDPGMELHLIHYSYGVNSTEKGDLSSESTVSRIRTEHFPLTLESARPSHTSQYLCASSETLGLSGGSPLHFGNGTRLTVT.

CDR3 sequence: CASSLDGFYGYTF. The CDR3 DNA reads as TGTGCCAGCAGCTTAGACGGCTTCTATGGCTACACCTTC. The chain uses TRBV7-8 and TRBJ1-2; D not resolved. V dropped 1 base and J dropped 4 bases, with 7 bases sitting between them. The CDR3 loop spans 13 amino acids. In germline, CDR1 is SGHVS, CDR2 FQNEAQ.

This clone turned up a few times. The chain links TRBV20-1 to TRBJ1-1; D gene uncertain. The CDR3 consists of 11 residues. V dropped 1 base and J dropped 6 bases, with 6 bases sitting between them. Germline assignment: CDR1 DFQATT and CDR2 SNEGSKA (reference sequence). CDR3 sequence (DNA): TGCAGTGCTAGAGGAGTCGCTGAAGCTTTCTTT. Protein: CSARGVAEAFF.

This clone occurred once. This chain links TRBV14 with TRBJ2-1; D not certain. V shed 4 bases and J shed 3 bases, with 7 bases lying between them. The CDR3 extends over 13 amino acids. CDR1 is SGHDN and CDR2 is FVKESK in the germline V gene. The CDR3 region is CASSPSDYNEQFF. The DNA of the CDR3 is TGTGCCAGCAGCCCGTCGGACTACAATGAGCAGTTCTTC.

V usage is TRBV5-6 and J usage is TRBJ2-7; tentatively, D is TRBD1 (5 bases). The germline CDR1 and CDR2 sequences are SGHDT and YYEEEE. V was trimmed by 4 bases and J by 6 bases, leaving 23 bases between them. The CDR3 length is 16 residues. The DNA of the CDR3 is TGTGCCAGCAGCCGAGTTACAGGATCATCTTATGTCGAGCAGTACTTC. Its translation: CASSRVTGSSYVEQYF.

The chain recombines TRBV5-1 with TRBJ2-3; the match to TRBD2 covers 12 bases. The V gene's germline CDR1 is SGHRS and CDR2 YFSETQ. The CDR3 runs to 18 residues. The trim removed 0 bases at V and 4 bases at J, leaving 9 bases unmatched. In DNA form, the CDR3 reads TGCGCCAGCAGCTTGGCTACCGGACTAGCGGGGATGGCAGATACGCAGTATTTT. This gives the protein CASSLATGLAGMADTQYF.

The chain employs TRBV27 and TRBJ1-5, with D maybe TRBD1 (5 bases). The CDR3 has 12 amino acids. The germline V and J ends were trimmed by 5 bases and 9 bases, with 11 bases remaining between them. From germline, CDR1 is MNHEY and CDR2 SMNVEV (reference sequence). The CDR3 loop is CASSPYQGPQHF. The CDR3 nucleotides are TGTGCCAGCAGTCCGTACCAGGGGCCCCAGCATTTT.

Here the CDR3 DNA reads TGTGCCAGCAGCTTCCCCCAAGGAGGGTTGTACCAAGAGACCCAGTACTTC. The encoded protein is CASSFPQGGLYQETQYF. The chain employs TRBV7-8 and TRBJ2-5; the D gene is possibly TRBD2 (6 bases). This CDR3 comprises 17 residues. V lost 3 bases, J lost 0 bases, and 17 bases lay in between. Germline V gives CDR1 SGHVS, CDR2 FQNEAQ.

The J gene is TRBJ1-2, the V gene TRBV6-5; 10 bases agree with TRBD1. Germline CDR1 MNHEY, CDR2 SVGAGI. The CDR3 runs to 15 residues. The V segment lost 4 bases and the J segment 7 bases; nucleotides outside the gene matches: 9. The CDR3 sequence: CASSSRDRGYGGYTF. In DNA form, the CDR3 reads TGTGCCAGCAGTTCCCGGGACAGGGGCTACGGTGGCTACACCTTC.

This chain links TRBV11-2 with TRBJ1-1; 11 bases match TRBD1. Germline CDR1 and CDR2: SGHAT and FQNNGV. J was trimmed by 13 bases and V by 2 bases; bases with no gene match: 9. The length of the CDR3 is 14 residues. DNA of the CDR3: TGTGCCAGCAGCTTAATGGACAGGGGGCCCGCCATTTTCTTT. Translated, it gives CASSLMDRGPAIFF.